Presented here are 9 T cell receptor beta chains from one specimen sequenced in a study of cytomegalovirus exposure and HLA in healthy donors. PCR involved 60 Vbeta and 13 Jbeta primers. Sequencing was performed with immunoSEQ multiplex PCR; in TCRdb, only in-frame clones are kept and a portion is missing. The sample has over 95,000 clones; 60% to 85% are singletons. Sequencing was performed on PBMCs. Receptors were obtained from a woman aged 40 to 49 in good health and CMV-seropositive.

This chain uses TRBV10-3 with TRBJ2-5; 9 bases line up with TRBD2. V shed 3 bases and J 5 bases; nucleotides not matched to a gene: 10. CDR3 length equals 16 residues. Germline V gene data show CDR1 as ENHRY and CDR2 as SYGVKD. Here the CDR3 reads CAISDGLAGARETQYF. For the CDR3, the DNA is TGTGCCATCAGTGATGGGTTAGCGGGGGCTAGGGAGACCCAGTACTTC.

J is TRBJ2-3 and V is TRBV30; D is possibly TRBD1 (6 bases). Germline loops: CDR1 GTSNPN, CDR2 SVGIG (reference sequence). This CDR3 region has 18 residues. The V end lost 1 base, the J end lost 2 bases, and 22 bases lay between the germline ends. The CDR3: CAWSDLKKTGWATDTQYF. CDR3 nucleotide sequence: TGTGCCTGGAGTGACCTTAAAAAGACAGGTTGGGCCACAGATACGCAGTATTTT.

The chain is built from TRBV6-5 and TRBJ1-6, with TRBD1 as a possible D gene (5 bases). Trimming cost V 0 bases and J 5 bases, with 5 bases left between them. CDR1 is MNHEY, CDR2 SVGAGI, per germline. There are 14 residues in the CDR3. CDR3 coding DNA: TGTGCCAGCAGTTACTCAGGGGATAATTCACCCCTCCACTTT. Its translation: CASSYSGDNSPLHF.

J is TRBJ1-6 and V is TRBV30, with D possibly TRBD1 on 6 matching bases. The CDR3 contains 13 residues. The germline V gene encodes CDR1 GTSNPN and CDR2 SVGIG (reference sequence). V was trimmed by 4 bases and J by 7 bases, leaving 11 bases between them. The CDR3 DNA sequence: TGTGCCTGGAATGGACAGCTAAATTCACCCCTCCACTTT. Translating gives CAWNGQLNSPLHF.

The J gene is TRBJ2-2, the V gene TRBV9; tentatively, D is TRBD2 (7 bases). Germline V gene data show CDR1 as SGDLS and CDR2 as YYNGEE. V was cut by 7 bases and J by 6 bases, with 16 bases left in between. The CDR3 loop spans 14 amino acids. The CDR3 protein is CASAPWGGAGELFF. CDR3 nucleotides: TGTGCCAGCGCTCCCTGGGGGGGCGCCGGGGAGCTGTTTTTT.

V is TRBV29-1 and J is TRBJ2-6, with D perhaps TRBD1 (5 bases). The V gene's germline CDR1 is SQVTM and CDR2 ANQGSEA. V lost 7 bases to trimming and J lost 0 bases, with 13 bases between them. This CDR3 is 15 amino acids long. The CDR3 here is CSAVTASSGANVLTF. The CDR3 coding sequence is TGCAGCGCCGTGACAGCCAGCTCTGGGGCCAACGTCCTGACTTTC.

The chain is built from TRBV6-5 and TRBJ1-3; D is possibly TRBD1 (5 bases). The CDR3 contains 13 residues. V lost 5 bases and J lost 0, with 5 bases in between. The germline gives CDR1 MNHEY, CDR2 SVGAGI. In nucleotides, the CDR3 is TGTGCCAGCAGTAGGGGCTCTGGAAACACCATATATTTT. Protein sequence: CASSRGSGNTIYF.

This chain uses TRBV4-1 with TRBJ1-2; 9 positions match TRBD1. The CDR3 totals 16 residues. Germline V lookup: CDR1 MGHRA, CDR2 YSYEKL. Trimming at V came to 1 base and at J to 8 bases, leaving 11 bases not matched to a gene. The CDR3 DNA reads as TGCGCCAGCAGCCAAGGTCCCCCGGGACAGGGATTCGGCTACACCTTC. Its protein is CASSQGPPGQGFGYTF.

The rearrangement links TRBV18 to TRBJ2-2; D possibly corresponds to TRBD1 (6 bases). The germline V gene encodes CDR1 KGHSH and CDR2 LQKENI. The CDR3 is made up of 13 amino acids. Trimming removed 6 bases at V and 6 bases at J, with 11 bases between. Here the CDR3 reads CASSTGLAGELFF. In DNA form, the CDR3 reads TGTGCCAGCTCTACAGGGTTAGCCGGGGAGCTGTTTTTT.